The 29 T cell receptor beta chains in this list originate from one sample, sequenced in a study of response to subunit inactivated influenza vaccine (dated by TCRdb to the late 2010s). Receptor amplification or capture employed RT-PCR. Instrument on record: Illumina HiSeq 2500. The public reads were reprocessed in TCRdb via fastp at Q25 and MiXCR, keeping in-frame beta chains. Identical CDR3 proteins give one entry, which carries the most common genes and DNA. Recorded for this sample are about 540,000 distinct CDR3 sequences; 20% to 25% of them occurred a single time. About 3% of the sample is held by the ten biggest clonotypes. These same data were also listed under a study on T cells expressing NK-cell markers. From the second report: The TCR beta cDNA libraries were made using 5'RACE template switching, a step that added both a universal primer site and unique molecular identifiers.

Source: CD4+ T cells sorted from PBMCs, taken roughly 12 days after vaccination. Receptor source: a man aged 45-65 years who received an inactivated influenza vaccine. Donor details come from another sample of the same person, matched by shared clones.

This clonotype has a handful of counts. The chain uses TRBV9 and TRBJ2-3; 12 nucleotides align to TRBD2. CDR3 length: 16 residues. The ends lost 3 bases at V and 2 bases at J; junction bases unmatched: 4. CDR1 is SGDLS, CDR2 YYNGEE, per germline. The CDR3 here is CASSASGGAHTDTQYF. For the CDR3, the DNA is TGTGCCAGCAGCGCTAGCGGGGGGGCACACACAGATACGCAGTATTTT.

The DNA for the CDR3 is TGTGCCAGCAGCTTAAGTACGGGAGGGCCGGTAGAGACCCAGTACTTC. As protein: CASSLSTGGPVETQYF. The rearrangement uses TRBV7-3 and TRBJ2-5, with 8 positions matching TRBD2. The CDR3 has 16 residues. V was pared by 1 base and J by 4 bases, with 8 bases of the junction left unmatched. In germline, CDR1 is SGHTA, CDR2 FQGTGA.

The chain joins TRBV5-1 to TRBJ1-4; D remains unclear. In germline, CDR1 is SGHRS, CDR2 YFSETQ. This CDR3 has 13 residues. V was pared by 4 bases and J by 6 bases, with 10 bases between. The CDR3 DNA follows: TGCGCCAGCAGCCTTGTGCCGGATGAAAAACTGTTTTTT. Protein product: CASSLVPDEKLFF. The full variable domain, in which reference TRBV5-1 and TRBJ1-4 provide the parts outside the CDR3, is KAGVTQTPRYLIKTRGQQVTLSCSPISGHRSVSWYQQTPGQGLQFLFEYFSETQRNKGNFPGRFSGRQFSNSRSEMNVSTLELGDSALYLCASSLVPDEKLFFGSGTQLSVL.

The V and J genes are TRBV11-1 and TRBJ1-1; the D is unclear. Between the trimmed V and J ends, which lost 8 bases and 1 base, there was a span of 8 bases. The CDR3 runs 12 residues. The germline CDR1 and CDR2 sequences are SGHAT and FQDESV (reference sequence). CDR3 nucleotide sequence: TGTGCCAGCCGCCACCAGAACACTGAAGCTTTCTTT. Residues: CASRHQNTEAFF.

The chain links TRBV9 to TRBJ2-5; D tentatively fits TRBD1 or TRBD2 (5 bases each). Germline values: CDR1 SGDLS, CDR2 YYNGEE. V was pared by 4 bases and J by 5 bases, with 24 bases between. CDR3 length: 17 residues. CDR3 nucleotide sequence: TGTGCCAGCAGCACCACCTCCCGGGGCAGTCCCGGGGAGACCCAGTACTTC. This codes for CASSTTSRGSPGETQYF.

CDR3 nucleotides: TGTGCCATCAGACCCGGGACTTCCCACGAGCAGTACTTC. It translates to CAIRPGTSHEQYF. The V call is TRBV10-3, the J call TRBJ2-7; D may be TRBD2 (6 bases). V lost 6 bases and J lost 5, with 14 bases in between. Per the germline V gene, CDR1 is ENHRY and CDR2 is SYGVKD. The CDR3 is made up of 13 amino acids.

This clonotype was counted only a few times. The V and J genes are TRBV6-2 or TRBV6-3 and TRBJ2-1; possibly TRBD2 for D (6 bases). V was pared by 2 bases and J by 4 bases, with 12 bases between. In germline, CDR1 is MNHEY, CDR2 SVGEGT. The CDR3 totals 15 residues. CDR3: CASSYTSRRYNEQFF. DNA for the CDR3: TGTGCCAGCAGTTACACTAGCAGAAGGTACAATGAGCAGTTCTTC.

This clonotype was seen repeatedly, ten times or more. The V and J genes are TRBV11-2 and TRBJ1-3, with 9 bases identical to TRBD1. CDR1 SGHAT and CDR2 FQNNGV come from the germline V gene. The junction had 4 bases not matched to a gene; V was cut back by 5 bases and J by 2 bases. CDR3 length equals 15 residues. The CDR3 spells CASSAWTGAGNTIYF. In DNA, the CDR3 is TGTGCCAGCAGCGCCTGGACAGGGGCTGGAAACACCATATATTTT.

CDR3 nucleotides: TGTGCCATCAGTGAGTCAGGGAGGACTGAAGCTTTCTTT. It encodes CAISESGRTEAFF. The chain recombines TRBV10-3 with TRBJ1-1; no clear D gene. The CDR3 is 13 amino acids. Germline-derived CDR1 and CDR2 are ENHRY and SYGVKD. The V end lost 0 bases, the J end lost 5 bases, and 7 bases lay between the germline ends.

The V and J genes are TRBV3-1 and TRBJ2-5, with a weak D call TRBD2 (5 bases). Germline CDR1 LGHDT, CDR2 YNNKEL (reference sequence). The CDR3 spans 14 residues. The ends were cut back, 0 bases at V and 7 bases at J, with 12 bases in the middle. The CDR3 DNA follows: TGTGCCAGCAGCCAAGATTTGAGGGCTGGGACCCAGTACTTC. This gives the protein CASSQDLRAGTQYF.

The chain recombines TRBV28 with TRBJ2-4; 7 bases fit TRBD2. Germline V lookup: CDR1 MDHEN, CDR2 SYDVKM. Trimming at V came to 6 bases and at J to 2 bases, leaving 4 bases not matched to a gene. The CDR3 runs 14 residues. The CDR3 protein is CASRGAGSKNIQYF. CDR3 DNA: TGTGCCAGCAGGGGAGCGGGATCCAAAAACATTCAGTACTTC.

This clonotype was seen at least ten times. The V and J genes are TRBV20-1 and TRBJ2-3, with 7 bases aligning to TRBD2. Germline loops: CDR1 DFQATT, CDR2 SNEGSKA (reference sequence). V gave up 1 base and J gave up 3 bases; unmatched junction bases: 10. The CDR3 has 16 residues. The CDR3 DNA reads TGCAGTGCTAGAGCGGCTAGCGGATTTGTTACAGATACGCAGTATTTT. Protein product: CSARAASGFVTDTQYF.

There are many counts of this clonotype. V is TRBV10-3 and J is TRBJ2-1; TRBD2 aligns across 8 bases. CDR1 and CDR2 (germline): ENHRY, SYGVKD. After removal of 2 bases from V and 8 bases from J, the junction contained 11 bases not matched to a gene. This CDR3 comprises 16 residues. The CDR3 spells CAISEGISGARDEQFF. As DNA, the CDR3 is TGTGCCATCAGTGAGGGCATTAGCGGGGCCCGAGATGAGCAGTTCTTC.

This clonotype was detected a few times. The V gene is TRBV25-1, the J gene TRBJ1-4; D gene ambiguous. Germline V CDR1 and CDR2: MGHDK, SYGVNS. The V and J ends lost 6 bases and 7 bases respectively, with 12 bases between them. The CDR3 covers 13 residues. CDR3 nucleotides: TGTGCCAGCAGCATAGGGTTGGGTGAAAAACTGTTTTTT. Translation: CASSIGLGEKLFF.

The chain recombines TRBV20-1 with TRBJ2-2, with TRBD2 matching over 10 bases. Germline assignment: CDR1 DFQATT and CDR2 SNEGSKA (reference sequence). J lost 2 bases, V lost 3 bases, and 6 bases had no gene match. This CDR3 contains 16 residues. CDR3 nucleotide sequence: TGCAGTGCTAGTCTAGCGGGAGTGGGTAACACCGGGGAGCTGTTTTTT. As protein: CSASLAGVGNTGELFF.

The chain has TRBV7-2 and TRBJ2-3; 13 bases are a match to TRBD2. Looked up from germline, CDR1 is SGHTA and CDR2 is FQGNSA. The CDR3 totals 15 residues. J lost 6 bases, V lost 3 bases, and 3 bases had no gene match. CDR3 coding DNA: TGTGCCAGCAGCTTGACTAGCGGGGGGAGGGATACGCAGTATTTT. It is translated as CASSLTSGGRDTQYF.

This clonotype has a handful of counts. This chain connects TRBV27 to TRBJ1-4, with 10 bases matching TRBD1. V was clipped by 3 bases and J by 3 bases; unmatched bases: 4. Germline CDR1 and CDR2: MNHEY and SMNVEV (reference sequence). The CDR3 is 16 amino acids. The CDR3 bases are TGTGCCAGCAGTTTTGACAGGGGGCTGGCTAATGAAAAACTGTTTTTT. Its translation is CASSFDRGLANEKLFF.

This clonotype was observed a handful of times. The chain carries TRBV5-1 and TRBJ2-7, with D possibly being TRBD2 (7 bases). The CDR3 extends over 15 amino acids. CDR1 SGHRS and CDR2 YFSETQ come from the germline V gene. The V end was cut by 0 bases, the J end by 0 bases, with 10 bases between. CDR3 region: CASSLVRGPSYEQYF. The CDR3 DNA reads TGCGCCAGCAGCTTGGTGCGGGGGCCCTCCTACGAGCAGTACTTC.

This clonotype was observed a few times. This sequence joins TRBV7-2 and TRBJ2-6, with a possible D match to TRBD2 (6 bases). The CDR3 covers 18 residues. Germline CDR1 SGHTA, CDR2 FQGNSA. Trimming pared 0 bases from V and 0 bases from J, leaving 12 bases between. Here the CDR3 reads CASSLALLAYSGANVLTF. The CDR3 DNA reads TGTGCCAGCAGCTTAGCGCTACTAGCCTACTCTGGGGCCAACGTCCTGACTTTC. Complete variable domain (other parts from reference TRBV7-2 and TRBJ2-6): GAGVSQSPSNKVTEKGKDVELRCDPISGHTALYWYRQSLGQGLEFLIYFQGNSAPDKSGLPSDRFSAERTGGSVSTLTIQRTQQEDSAVYLCASSLALLAYSGANVLTFGAGSRLTVL.

This chain links TRBV4-2 with TRBJ2-3, with 13 positions matching TRBD2. With 2 bases clipped from V and 9 bases from J, the junction kept 8 bases outside the gene matches. The CDR3 covers 16 residues. The germline CDR1 and CDR2 sequences are LGHNA and YNFKEQ. Here the CDR3 DNA reads TGTGCCAGCAGCCAATCAGGGACTAGCGGGACCCAGACGCAGTATTTT. Protein product: CASSQSGTSGTQTQYF.

V usage is TRBV7-9 and J usage is TRBJ1-6; D gene unclear. The V end was cut by 1 base, the J end by 7 bases, with 11 bases between. CDR3 size: 15 residues. Germline V gene lookup returns CDR1 SEHNR and CDR2 FQNEAQ (reference sequence). CDR3 amino acids: CASSLDGRDNSPLHF. In DNA form, the CDR3 reads TGTGCCAGCAGCTTAGATGGCAGAGACAATTCACCCCTCCACTTT. The whole variable domain, remainder taken from reference TRBV7-9 and TRBJ1-6, is DTGVSQNPRHKITKRGQNVTFRCDPISEHNRLYWYRQTLGQGPEFLTYFQNEAQLEKSRLLSDRFSAERPKGSFSTLEIQRTEQGDSAMYLCASSLDGRDNSPLHFGNGTRLTVT.

There are a few counts of this clonotype. The rearrangement joins TRBV5-4 to TRBJ2-3; TRBD2 aligns across 9 bases. This CDR3 has 15 amino acids. With V trimmed by 3 bases and J by 6 bases, 8 bases remained unmatched. Germline CDR1 is SGHNT and CDR2 is YYREEE (reference sequence). The CDR3 sequence: CASSSPGLASDTQYF. In DNA form, the CDR3 reads TGTGCCAGCAGCTCCCCGGGACTAGCATCCGATACGCAGTATTTT.

This clonotype was seen a few times. The V call is TRBV20-1, the J call TRBJ2-1; the D call may be TRBD1 or TRBD2 (6 bases each). V shed 1 base and J shed 8 bases, with 12 bases lying between them. The CDR3 sequence is 13 residues long. Germline loops: CDR1 DFQATT, CDR2 SNEGSKA (reference sequence). The CDR3 is CSARGRGEYEQFF. CDR3 sequence (DNA): TGCAGTGCTAGAGGGAGGGGGGAATATGAGCAGTTCTTC.

The rearrangement uses TRBV14 and TRBJ2-1; 8 nucleotides align to TRBD2. The CDR3 covers 17 residues. With V trimmed by 3 bases and J by 0 bases, 7 bases remained unmatched. The germline V gene encodes CDR1 SGHDN and CDR2 FVKESK. CDR3: CASSQGFSGASYNEQFF. The CDR3 region has the DNA TGTGCCAGCAGCCAGGGCTTTAGCGGGGCCTCCTACAATGAGCAGTTCTTC.

The chain recombines TRBV28 with TRBJ2-7, with a tentative D call TRBD2 (5 bases). The length of the CDR3 is 12 residues. The germline V gene has CDR1 MDHEN and CDR2 SYDVKM. V was pared by 8 bases and J by 4 bases, with 12 bases between. CDR3 DNA: TGTGCCAGCGGGCTACTAGTTTACGAGCAGTACTTC. Translation: CASGLLVYEQYF.

In its sample, this clonotype was seen a few times. The rearrangement joins TRBV30 to TRBJ2-2; the D gene is possibly TRBD1 (5 bases). The germline V gene encodes CDR1 GTSNPN and CDR2 SVGIG (reference sequence). The CDR3 extends over 13 amino acids. Between the trimmed V and J ends, which lost 5 bases and 4 bases, there was a span of 11 bases. The CDR3 here is CAWSRQSTGELFF. The CDR3 DNA reads TGTGCCTGGTCTCGACAGTCCACCGGGGAGCTGTTTTTT.

This clonotype occurred a few times. The J gene is TRBJ2-3, the V gene TRBV20-1, with D hard to call. Germline lookup yields CDR1 DFQATT and CDR2 SNEGSKA (reference sequence). V was shortened by 3 bases and J by 1 base, with 11 bases between the two germline ends. This CDR3 has 14 amino acids. The CDR3 sequence is CSASFSQGTDTQYF. Here the CDR3 DNA reads TGCAGTGCTAGCTTTAGTCAGGGCACAGATACGCAGTATTTT.

The V call is TRBV29-1, the J call TRBJ2-7, with TRBD1 matching over 9 bases. V trimming: 2 bases; J trimming: 6 bases; junction bases outside the gene matches: 5. The CDR3 covers 13 residues. Germline V CDR1 and CDR2: SQVTM, ANQGSEA. The CDR3 protein is CSVERGQGSEQYF. In DNA form, the CDR3 reads TGCAGCGTTGAACGGGGACAGGGTTCCGAGCAGTACTTC.

This clonotype was picked up a small number of times. This rearrangement joins TRBV20-1 to TRBJ2-7, with 8 bases aligning to TRBD2. This CDR3 has 14 residues. The V segment lost 5 bases and the J segment 3 bases; nucleotides outside the gene matches: 9. Per germline, CDR1 DFQATT and CDR2 SNEGSKA (reference sequence). CDR3 nucleotide sequence: TGCAGTGCTGCAGCGGGACTAGGGATCTACGAGCAGTACTTC. The encoded protein is CSAAAGLGIYEQYF.